This entry lists 18 T cell receptor beta chains sequenced from one sample in a study of blood T cell repertoires in COVID-19. The repertoire was sequenced with immunoSEQ multiplex PCR; TCRdb's copy has only in-frame clones and lacks some. In the table there are 250,000 to 400,000 clones, approximately 88% of which are singletons. The sequencing sample was made of peripheral blood. The source of these receptors is a young woman with COVID-19, enrolled during active disease.

The V gene is TRBV19, the J gene TRBJ1-5; D remains unclear. V gave up 3 bases and J gave up 6 bases, with 15 bases separating them. Per the germline V gene, CDR1 is LNHDA and CDR2 is SQIVND (reference sequence). The CDR3 covers 15 residues. The CDR3 nucleotides read TGTGCCAGTAGTATGAGAAGGGAGGAGGGTCAGCCCCAGCATTTT. It encodes CASSMRREEGQPQHF.

The gene calls are TRBV9 and TRBJ2-1; 15 bases are a match to TRBD2. This CDR3 has 20 residues. V shed 3 bases and J 0 bases; nucleotides not matched to a gene: 10. Germline V CDR1 and CDR2: SGDLS, YYNGEE. CDR3 DNA: TGTGCCAGCAGCGCGCCGGGACTAGCGGGGGGTACGAGCTCCTACAATGAGCAGTTCTTC. It translates to CASSAPGLAGGTSSYNEQFF.

J is TRBJ2-2 and V is TRBV5-6; the D gene is possibly TRBD1 (5 bases). V dropped 2 bases and J dropped 2 bases, with 13 bases sitting between them. The CDR3 is 16 residues long. Germline CDR1 is SGHDT and CDR2 is YYEEEE. The CDR3 bases are TGTGCCAGCAGCTTAAGGTCAGGGCTTAACACCGGGGAGCTGTTTTTT. Translation gives CASSLRSGLNTGELFF.

Here the CDR3 reads CASSLPLGTAPGANVLTF. The CDR3 coding sequence is TGTGCCAGCAGCTTACCGCTTGGGACTGCCCCTGGGGCCAACGTCCTGACTTTC. V gene TRBV7-9 combines with J gene TRBJ2-6, with TRBD2 as a possible D gene (6 bases). This CDR3 is built from 18 residues. From germline, CDR1 is SEHNR and CDR2 FQNEAQ (reference sequence). V shed 2 bases and J shed 2 bases, with 16 bases lying between them.

V gene TRBV7-9 combines with J gene TRBJ2-1; 8 positions match TRBD1. V lost 0 bases, J lost 6 bases, and 4 bases stayed unmatched. CDR3 length: 15 residues. CDR1 and CDR2 (germline): SEHNR, FQNEAQ (reference sequence). Here the CDR3 DNA reads TGTGCCAGCAGCTTAGCCCCCAGGGGGCCCAATGAGCAGTTCTTC. It encodes CASSLAPRGPNEQFF.

The V gene is TRBV7-4, the J gene TRBJ2-7, with D maybe TRBD2 (6 bases). The CDR3 covers 16 residues. CDR1 and CDR2 (germline): SGHVT, SQSDAQ. V gave up 6 bases and J gave up 5 bases, with 23 bases separating them. The CDR3 nucleotides are TGTGCCAGCAGTTTAAGCGGGCAGATCTATTTCCACGAGCAGTACGTC. It translates to CASSLSGQIYFHEQYV.

This sequence joins TRBV5-4 and TRBJ2-1, with D maybe TRBD1 (5 bases). The CDR3 loop spans 15 amino acids. V lost 0 bases, J lost 4 bases, and 11 bases lay in between. Germline V gene lookup returns CDR1 SGHNT and CDR2 YYREEE (reference sequence). The CDR3 coding sequence is TGTGCCAGCAGCTTGGGGGGCAGTAGGTACAATGAGCAGTTCTTC. Translation: CASSLGGSRYNEQFF.

Of note for this clone: Distinct nucleotide sequences in the sample also encode this CDR3. This chain joins TRBV7-2 and TRBJ2-5, with no clear D. The CDR3 runs to 12 residues. V dropped 0 bases and J dropped 5 bases, with 4 bases sitting between them. Germline loops: CDR1 SGHTA, CDR2 FQGNSA. The CDR3 nucleotides are TGTGCCAGCAGCTTAGCGCGGGAGACCCAGTACTTC. Amino acid sequence: CASSLARETQYF. Variable domain in full (rest from reference TRBV7-2 and TRBJ2-5): GAGVSQSPSNKVTEKGKDVELRCDPISGHTALYWYRQSLGQGLEFLIYFQGNSAPDKSGLPSDRFSAERTGGSVSTLTIQRTQQEDSAVYLCASSLARETQYFGPGTRLLVL.

The gene calls are TRBV19 and TRBJ1-5, with a tentative D call TRBD1 (6 bases). Germline CDR1 is LNHDA and CDR2 is SQIVND (reference sequence). This CDR3 spans 15 amino acids. Trimming stripped 0 bases from V and 5 bases from J, with 11 bases between. CDR3 nucleotide sequence: TGTGCCAGTAGTATAGATGTGGCAGGGGATCAGCCCCAGCATTTT. It encodes CASSIDVAGDQPQHF. The full variable domain, in which reference TRBV19 and TRBJ1-5 provide the parts outside the CDR3, is DGGITQSPKYLFRKEGQNVTLSCEQNLNHDAMYWYRQDPGQGLRLIYYSQIVNDFQKGDIAEGYSVSREKKESFPLTVTSAQKNPTAFYLCASSIDVAGDQPQHFGDGTRLSIL.

The chain uses TRBV6-1 and TRBJ2-3; 10 positions agree with TRBD2. The germline V gene has CDR1 MNHNS and CDR2 SASEGT. The CDR3 is 17 amino acids. V gave up 4 bases and J gave up 2 bases; unmatched junction bases: 9. CDR3 amino acids: CASSGLAGARFTDTQYF. CDR3 bases: TGTGCCAGCAGTGGGCTAGCGGGGGCGCGCTTCACAGATACGCAGTATTTT.

The V gene is TRBV6-5, the J gene TRBJ1-5; D is undetermined. The germline V gene has CDR1 MNHEY and CDR2 SVGAGI. Trimming removed 0 bases at V and 7 bases at J, with 10 bases between. The CDR3 sequence is 14 residues long. Written as DNA, the CDR3 is TGTGCCAGCAGTTACTCGGCGGGTTGGCAGCCCCAGCATTTT. Its protein product is CASSYSAGWQPQHF.

The chain combines TRBV10-3 with TRBJ2-1; perhaps TRBD1 as D (5 bases). Germline values: CDR1 ENHRY, CDR2 SYGVKD. This CDR3 spans 15 amino acids. V lost 0 bases, J lost 7 bases, and 13 bases lay in between. CDR3 DNA: TGTGCCATCAGTGAGTCGGTGGGGCTAGGGAATGAGCAGTTCTTC. Translated, it gives CAISESVGLGNEQFF.

V is TRBV30 and J is TRBJ2-6, with 11 bases fitting TRBD1. The CDR3 loop spans 19 amino acids. Unmatched junction bases numbered 9, after V lost 2 bases and J lost 0 bases. Germline loops: CDR1 GTSNPN, CDR2 SVGIG (reference sequence). CDR3: CAWSPPTGTGGSGANVLTF. DNA for the CDR3: TGTGCCTGGAGTCCACCGACCGGGACAGGGGGCTCTGGGGCCAACGTCCTGACTTTC.

V gene TRBV7-9 combines with J gene TRBJ2-1; 7 bases are a match to TRBD2. The germline CDR1 and CDR2 sequences are SEHNR and FQNEAQ (reference sequence). CDR3 length: 13 amino acids. Germline trimming cut 1 base from V and 13 bases from J; bases unmatched to any gene: 7. CDR3 protein: CASSLVSRGEQFF. The CDR3 DNA reads as TGTGCCAGCAGCTTAGTGTCTCGGGGGGAACAGTTCTTC.

J is TRBJ2-3 and V is TRBV3-1 (or the pseudogene TRBV3-2); no firm D call. The germline gives CDR1 LGHDT, CDR2 YNNKEL (reference sequence). CDR3 length: 13 residues. V gave up 4 bases and J gave up 4 bases, with 9 bases separating them. This CDR3 reads CASSPRSPDTQYF. DNA for the CDR3: TGTGCCAGCAGCCCTCGTTCCCCAGATACGCAGTATTTT.

V usage is TRBV5-4 and J usage is TRBJ2-4; the D gene is possibly TRBD1 (5 bases). CDR1 is SGHNT, CDR2 YYREEE, per germline (reference sequence). V lost 2 bases to trimming and J lost 1 base, with 13 bases between them. This CDR3 is built from 16 residues. CDR3 sequence reads: CASSFEGALAKNIQYF. In nucleotides, the CDR3 is TGTGCCAGCAGCTTCGAAGGGGCTTTGGCCAAAAACATTCAGTACTTC. The variable domain in full, with the rest retrieved from reference TRBV5-4 and TRBJ2-4, is ETGVTQSPTHLIKTRGQQVTLRCSSQSGHNTVSWYQQALGQGPQFIFQYYREEENGRGNFPPRFSGLQFPNYSSELNVNALELDDSALYLCASSFEGALAKNIQYFGAGTRLSVL.

V gene TRBV10-3 combines with J gene TRBJ1-2; TRBD1 matches 8 bases. The germline V gene has CDR1 ENHRY and CDR2 SYGVKD. The V and J ends lost 2 bases and 4 bases, in that order; junction bases with no gene match: 3. The CDR3 has 14 amino acids. The CDR3 loop is CAISEPDRGYGYTF. The CDR3 DNA reads as TGTGCCATCAGTGAGCCCGACAGGGGCTATGGCTACACCTTC.

V gene TRBV5-1 combines with J gene TRBJ2-2; TRBD1 agrees at 7 bases. There are 16 residues in the CDR3. Germline V lookup: CDR1 SGHRS, CDR2 YFSETQ. Trimming removed 0 bases from V and 5 bases from J; junction bases left unmatched: 7. CDR3 bases: TGCGCCAGCAGCTTGGGACAGGGAAGTCGTACCGGGGAGCTGTTTTTT. This codes for CASSLGQGSRTGELFF.